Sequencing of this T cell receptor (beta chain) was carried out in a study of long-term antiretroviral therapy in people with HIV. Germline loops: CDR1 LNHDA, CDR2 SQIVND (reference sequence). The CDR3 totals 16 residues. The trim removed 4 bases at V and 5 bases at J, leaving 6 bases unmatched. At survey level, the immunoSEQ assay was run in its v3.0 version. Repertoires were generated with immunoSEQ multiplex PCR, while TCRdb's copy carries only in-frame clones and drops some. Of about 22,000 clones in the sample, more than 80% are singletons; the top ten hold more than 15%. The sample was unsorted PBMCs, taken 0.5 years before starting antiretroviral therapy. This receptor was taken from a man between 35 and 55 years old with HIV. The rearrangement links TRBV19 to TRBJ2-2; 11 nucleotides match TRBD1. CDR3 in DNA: TGTGCCAGTAGTACTCAGGGACAGGGGGGGACCGGGGAGCTGTTTTTT. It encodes CASSTQGQGGTGELFF. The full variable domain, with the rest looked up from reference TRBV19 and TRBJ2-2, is DGGITQSPKYLFRKEGQNVTLSCEQNLNHDAMYWYRQDPGQGLRLIYYSQIVNDFQKGDIAEGYSVSREKKESFPLTVTSAQKNPTAFYLCASSTQGQGGTGELFFGEGSRLTVL.